These 19 T cell receptor beta chains originate from one sample sequenced in a study of blood T cells in healthy people across ages. Through a sample-barcoded 5' primer and a J-beta primer mix, a second PCR was run for about 6 to 11 cycles. TCRdb ran MiXCR on the 5' RACE reads and lists one entry per CDR3 protein. The repertoire holds nearly 1 million distinct CDR3 sequences, with 45% to 60% as singletons. Material: blood. These receptors came from a woman aged 55-75 years in good health.

This clonotype has a handful of counts. The rearrangement uses TRBV3-1 and TRBJ1-5, with 7 nucleotides matching TRBD1. After removal of 5 bases from V and 6 bases from J, the junction contained 7 bases not matched to a gene. Germline CDR1 and CDR2: LGHDT and YNNKEL (reference sequence). CDR3 size: 14 residues. CDR3 coding DNA: TGTGCCAGCAGCGAGACAGGGAATGGTCAGCCCCAGCATTTT. Translation gives CASSETGNGQPQHF.

The J gene is TRBJ1-2, the V gene TRBV25-1; no reliable D call. The CDR3 spans 11 residues. In germline, CDR1 is MGHDK, CDR2 SYGVNS. Trimming stripped 1 base from V and 8 bases from J, with 5 bases between. The CDR3 DNA follows: TGTGCCAGCAGTGAATTGAACGGCTACACCTTC. Translated: CASSELNGYTF.

This clonotype was observed a handful of times. The chain recombines TRBV29-1 with TRBJ1-2; 7 bases are a match to TRBD1. Germline trimming cut 7 bases from V and 5 bases from J; bases unmatched to any gene: 7. Germline V gene sequence: CDR1 SQVTM, CDR2 ANQGSEA. The CDR3 extends over 12 amino acids. The CDR3 DNA reads TGCAGCGCGGGACAGAGAACATATGGCTACACCTTC. This translates into CSAGQRTYGYTF.

The chain employs TRBV27 and TRBJ1-2; a weak D match, TRBD1 (5 bases). V lost 3 bases and J 8 bases, leaving 16 bases between the germline ends. The germline V gene encodes CDR1 MNHEY and CDR2 SMNVEV (reference sequence). CDR3 size: 14 residues. CDR3 coding DNA: TGTGCCAGCAGTTTTGCCGGGGCCTTGGACGGCTACACCTTC. Residues: CASSFAGALDGYTF.

This clonotype showed up just once. One end of the junction fails to match germline, which may point to a read error. The J gene is TRBJ2-5, the V gene TRBV12-3 or TRBV12-4, with 8 bases fitting TRBD2. The CDR3 totals 12 residues. CDR3 bases: TGTACCAGCAGTTCGGGGGGGAAGACCCAGTACTTC. Translation: CTSSSGGKTQYF.

The chain combines TRBV20-1 with TRBJ1-1; no firm D call. CDR1 and CDR2 (germline): DFQATT, SNEGSKA (reference sequence). Trimming stripped 2 bases from V and 2 bases from J, with 12 bases between. The CDR3 sequence is 14 residues long. DNA for the CDR3: TGCAGTGCTAGAAACTTTTTACGTAACACTGAAGCTTTCTTT. This codes for CSARNFLRNTEAFF.

This clonotype came up a few times. A read error may be the cause here, since a much bigger clone is one base away. No conserved phenylalanine or tryptophan ends this CDR3, so it is likely a read error. The gene calls are TRBV4-1 and TRBJ2-3; TRBD1 matches 7 bases. The CDR3 totals 14 residues. J lost 4 bases, V lost 2 bases, and 3 bases had no gene match. Germline values: CDR1 MGHRA, CDR2 YSYEKL. In DNA, the CDR3 is TGCGCCAGCAGCCAACAACAGGGGCCAGATACGCAGTATGTT. Translating gives CASSQQQGPDTQYV.

Worth noting for this clonotype: The junction does not match germline at one end; this may be a read error. DNA for the CDR3: TGCAGTGCAAGAGATACGCAGTTCCAGCAGAACTTC. Residues: CSARDTQFQQNF. The chain joins TRBV20-1 to TRBJ2-7; D ambiguous. Germline CDR1 reads DFQATT; CDR2 reads SNEGSKA (reference sequence). The length of the CDR3 is 12 residues.

The chain couples TRBV21-1 to TRBJ2-3; the D call in the table, TRBD2, was not verified against the DNA. TRBV21-1 is shown as a pseudogene. This CDR3 is 17 amino acids long. The CDR3 spells CASSKTMRSGATDTQYF. The CDR3 coding sequence is TGTGCCAGCAGCAAGACTATGAGGTCGGGAGCGACAGATACGCAGTATTTT.

The V and J genes are TRBV7-2 and TRBJ1-4; D possibly corresponds to TRBD1 (6 bases). V lost 4 bases and J lost 1, with 7 bases in between. Germline values: CDR1 SGHTA, CDR2 FQGNSA. This CDR3 region has 14 residues. CDR3 loop: CASSSDRTNEKLFF. CDR3 nucleotide sequence: TGTGCCAGCAGCTCGGACAGAACTAATGAAAAACTGTTTTTT.

V gene TRBV5-1 combines with J gene TRBJ2-7, with D tentatively TRBD1 (5 bases). V was clipped by 4 bases and J by 3 bases, with 17 bases between them. The CDR3 length is 15 residues. Germline V gives CDR1 SGHRS, CDR2 YFSETQ. The CDR3 region has the DNA TGCGCCAGCAGCGCCGCATCTCAAGGGGTCTACGAGCAGTACTTC. Protein: CASSAASQGVYEQYF.

This chain joins TRBV27 and TRBJ2-4; possible D gene TRBD2, 6 bases. The closer fit of TRBJ2-7 to the DNA end suggests the J call may be wrong. Per the germline V gene, CDR1 is MNHEY and CDR2 is SMNVEV (reference sequence). The CDR3 is 15 residues long. The CDR3 nucleotides read TGTGCCAGCAGTTTATCGACCGGGACTCGTTACGAGCAGTACTTC. It yields the protein CASSLSTGTRYEQYF.

The chain combines TRBV4-1 with TRBJ2-2, with D hard to call. V lost 3 bases to trimming and J lost 7 bases, with 6 bases between them. This CDR3 is built from 12 residues. Germline V gene lookup returns CDR1 MGHRA and CDR2 YSYEKL. The CDR3: CASSHIIGELFF. As DNA, the CDR3 is TGCGCCAGCAGCCACATCATCGGGGAGCTGTTTTTT.

This clonotype was observed a few times. V usage is TRBV5-1 and J usage is TRBJ1-5, with a weak D call TRBD1 (5 bases). The V gene's germline CDR1 is SGHRS and CDR2 YFSETQ. V dropped 0 bases and J dropped 0 bases, with 7 bases sitting between them. The CDR3 contains 15 residues. As DNA, the CDR3 is TGCGCCAGCAGCTTGGATGGGACTAGCAATCAGCCCCAGCATTTT. Its protein is CASSLDGTSNQPQHF.

Concerning this clonotype itself: This may come from a read error, since a much larger clone is one base off. This rearrangement joins TRBV7-6 to TRBJ2-6, with a weak D call TRBD2 (6 bases). The CDR3 runs 17 residues. Germline V CDR1 and CDR2: SGHVS, FNYEAQ. CDR3 nucleotide sequence: TGTGCCAGCAGCATAACAGGTCTGGGGACTGGGGCCAACGCCCTGACTTTC. Residues: CASSITGLGTGANALTF. The full variable domain, rest sourced from reference TRBV7-6 and TRBJ2-6, is GAGVSQSPRYKVTKRGQDVALRCDPISGHVSLYWYRQALGQGPEFLTYFNYEAQQDKSGLPNDRFSAERPEGSISTLTIQRTEQRDSAMYRCASSITGLGTGANALTFGAGSRLTVL.

This chain uses TRBV2 with TRBJ2-7; D is tentatively TRBD1 or TRBD2 (5 bases each). The CDR3 covers 13 residues. The germline V gene encodes CDR1 SNHLY and CDR2 FYNNEI. V lost 7 bases and J 3 bases, leaving 13 bases between the germline ends. The CDR3 DNA reads as TGTGCCAGCACCCCGGGGCCTAACTACGAGCAGTACTTC. This translates into CASTPGPNYEQYF.

The sample holds a few counts of this clonotype. This chain joins TRBV6-5 and TRBJ2-1, with TRBD2 matching over 11 bases. CDR3 size: 15 residues. V gave up 3 bases and J gave up 7 bases; unmatched junction bases: 5. Germline V gives CDR1 MNHEY, CDR2 SVGAGI. The DNA of the CDR3 is TGTGCCAGCAGTTATTTAGCGGGAGGGGGTAATGAGCAGTTCTTC. Its protein product is CASSYLAGGGNEQFF.

The chain joins TRBV29-1 to TRBJ1-1, with D uncertain. The germline V and J ends were trimmed by 3 bases and 7 bases, with 9 bases remaining between them. This CDR3 is 11 amino acids long. The germline gives CDR1 SQVTM, CDR2 ANQGSEA. The CDR3 sequence: CSVDIRGEAFF. The CDR3 nucleotides read TGCAGCGTTGATATACGGGGTGAAGCTTTCTTT.

The chain recombines TRBV5-1 with TRBJ1-1, with 8 nucleotides matching TRBD1. CDR3 length: 16 amino acids. V lost 0 bases, J lost 2 bases, and 6 bases stayed unmatched. The germline gives CDR1 SGHRS, CDR2 YFSETQ. CDR3 bases: TGCGCCAGCAGCTTGGGGCAGGGGGCTTTCAACACTGAAGCTTTCTTT. Amino acid sequence: CASSLGQGAFNTEAFF.